This T cell receptor (beta chain) appears in the sequencing data of a study of cytomegalovirus exposure and HLA in healthy donors. General study results and limits: Most TCR beta V segments were productive about 87% or about 30% of the time in an earlier analysis. A later analysis linked a missense DCLRE1C variant to TCR beta V- and J-gene trimming.

Details on this clone: The antigen is not known.

V lost 5 bases and J lost 4; bases outside the gene matches: 5. CDR3 length: 15 amino acids. Germline V CDR1 and CDR2: MNHNS, SASEGT. A multiplex PCR was run with 60 Vbeta primers and 13 Jbeta primers. Per the original data handling: Per a later analysis, the number of unique TCR beta chains was roughly 83 million, of which some 9.9 million were shared. Measured with immunoSEQ multiplex PCR; TCRdb has only the in-frame clones, and not every one. V and J calls and clone size come straight from that table; D and trimming were deduced from the DNA. Here the sample spans 90,000 to 100,000 clones, roughly 80% being singletons.

This chain joins TRBV6-1 and TRBJ2-2, with 9 bases fitting TRBD2. The sample taken for sequencing was PBMCs. The source of this sequence is a man between 60 and 75 years old in good health and CMV-seropositive. CDR3 amino acids: CASSPGTSLTGELFF. DNA for the CDR3: TGTGCCAGCAGTCCGGGGACTAGCCTCACCGGGGAGCTGTTTTTT.